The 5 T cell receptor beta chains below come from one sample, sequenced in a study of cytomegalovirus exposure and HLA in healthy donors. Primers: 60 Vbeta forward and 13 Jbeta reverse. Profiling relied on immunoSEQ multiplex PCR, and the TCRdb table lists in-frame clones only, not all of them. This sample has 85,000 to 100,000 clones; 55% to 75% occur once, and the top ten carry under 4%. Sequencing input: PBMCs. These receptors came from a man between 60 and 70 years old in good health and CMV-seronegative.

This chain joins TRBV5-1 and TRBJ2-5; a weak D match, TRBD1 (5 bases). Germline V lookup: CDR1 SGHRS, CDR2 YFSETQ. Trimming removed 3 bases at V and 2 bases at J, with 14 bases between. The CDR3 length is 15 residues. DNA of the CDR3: TGCGCCAGCAGCTCGGCAGGCACAGGACAAGAGACCCAGTACTTC. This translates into CASSSAGTGQETQYF.

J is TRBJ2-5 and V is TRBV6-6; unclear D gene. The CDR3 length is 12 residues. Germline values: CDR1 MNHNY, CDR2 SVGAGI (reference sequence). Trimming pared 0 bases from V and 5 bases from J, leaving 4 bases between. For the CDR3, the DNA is TGTGCCAGCAGTTACTCCTTGGAGACCCAGTACTTC. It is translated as CASSYSLETQYF.

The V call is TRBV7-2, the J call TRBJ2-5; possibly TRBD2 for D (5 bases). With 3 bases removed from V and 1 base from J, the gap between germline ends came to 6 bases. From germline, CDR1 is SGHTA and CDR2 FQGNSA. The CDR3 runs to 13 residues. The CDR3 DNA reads TGTGCCAGCAGCTTTAGCGTCCAAGAGACCCAGTACTTC. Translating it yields CASSFSVQETQYF.

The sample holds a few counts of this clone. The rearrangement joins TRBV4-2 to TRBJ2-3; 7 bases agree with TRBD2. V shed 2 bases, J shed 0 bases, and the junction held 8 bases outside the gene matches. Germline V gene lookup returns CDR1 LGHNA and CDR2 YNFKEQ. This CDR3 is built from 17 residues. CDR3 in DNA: TGTGCCAGCAGCCAAATCCGAGCGGGGACTAGCACAGATACGCAGTATTTT. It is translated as CASSQIRAGTSTDTQYF.

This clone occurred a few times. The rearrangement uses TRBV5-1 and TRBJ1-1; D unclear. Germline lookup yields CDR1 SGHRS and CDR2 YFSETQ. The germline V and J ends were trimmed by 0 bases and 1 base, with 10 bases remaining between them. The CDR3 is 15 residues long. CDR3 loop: CASSLDGQKNTEAFF. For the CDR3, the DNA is TGCGCCAGCAGCTTGGATGGGCAGAAGAACACTGAAGCTTTCTTT. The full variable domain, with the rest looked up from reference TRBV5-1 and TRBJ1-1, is KAGVTQTPRYLIKTRGQQVTLSCSPISGHRSVSWYQQTPGQGLQFLFEYFSETQRNKGNFPGRFSGRQFSNSRSEMNVSTLELGDSALYLCASSLDGQKNTEAFFGQGTRLTVV.